The T cell receptor beta chain under discussion was sequenced for a study of spatial heterogeneity in lung cancer (dated by TCRdb to between 2018 and 2020). In the study overall: Beta-chain transcripts were consistently detected in greater numbers than alpha-chain transcripts, which likely reflects a higher abundance of beta-chain transcripts. In the raw uncorrected reads, each unique combination of TCR and UMI appeared on average more than ten times. In non-small cell lung cancer, the study made a quantitative comparison of TCR alpha and beta repertoires among multiple tumor regions, matched nontumor lung and blood. Nonsynonymous mutation counts, determined by whole-exome sequencing of tumor tissue, were related to features of the TCR repertoire. At surgery, both alpha and beta chains were TCR-sequenced in fewer than 250 tumor regions, fewer than 85 matched nontumor lung samples and 56 PBMC samples. Here is what the overall study found, with its caveats: Confirming at a functional level the hypothesis that regional TCRs recognize regional mutations was considered to require additional single-cell paired TCR alpha and beta sequencing.

This clonotype is medium-sized (0.01 to 0.1%) in its sample. Which antigen it targets is not known. Per-nucleotide qualities are absent, and no much larger clonotype sits a single base away. This beta chain lies outside the target of a library built for alpha chains; its clone size means little. The sample's time point label is to be understood as: sample taken at primary tumor resection. Donors were some 70 patients with early-stage, untreated non-small cell lung cancer from the lung TRACERx cohort. Without any cell sorting, TCR sequencing was performed on whole RNA extracted either from tumor and nontumor lung tissue or from cryopreserved PBMC samples. A patient was chosen for TCR sequencing only when enough RNA was available from at least two tumor regions. Library preparation was by 5' RACE. Sequencing instrument: NextSeq 500. To allow correction of PCR and sequencing errors, the TCR library protocol tagged every TCR cDNA molecule with a unique molecular identifier. Turning to the authors' computational methods: TCR identification, UMI-based error correction and CDR3 extraction were all carried out with Decombinator tools. Expanded TCRs were defined as those above a frequency of 2 per 1,000, corresponding to the top 1% of the tumor frequency distribution. Each repertoire was subsampled 100 times to 5,000 TCRs, after which Renyi diversity was computed with the R vegan package. CDR3 similarity networks were constructed using string-kernel similarity of amino acid triplets, with links drawn between CDR3s whose pairwise similarity was above 0.82. Starting from the raw public reads, TCRdb applied fastp trimming at Q25, assembled clones with MiXCR and retained in-frame beta chains. Identical CDR3 protein sequences are pooled into one entry, listed with their most common genes and DNA. V and J calls and clone size were set by TCRdb, not the authors. Within this sample are about 5,500 distinct CDR3 sequences, with roughly an eighth of them counted one time only. The top ten clonotypes cover 16% of the sample.

CDR1 and CDR2 are read off the germline V gene (reference sequence) as DFQATT and SNEGSKA. CDR3 length: 16 amino acids, cysteine to phenylalanine. Only the CDR3 DNA stays, 48 bases, in frame from base 1. V and J are truncated by 5 bases and 9 bases respectively, leaving an intervening sequence of 23 bases. This TCR came from a human donor with early-stage non-small cell lung cancer. This specimen consisted of lung tissue, obtained at surgery. This receptor chain uses TRBV20-1 and TRBJ1-6; a tentative D call is TRBD1 (5 bases match). The CDR3 reads as follows: CSARPGVGSGGSPLHF. The DNA is as follows: TGCAGTGCTCGTCCGGGGGTTGGGAGTGGAGGTTCACCCCTCCACTTT.